The following is a T cell receptor beta chain sequence with its context. This sample was included in a study of T cell responses to AZD1222 COVID-19 vaccine. TCRdb's copy holds only in-frame clones and misses some; the assay was immunoSEQ multiplex PCR. The sample includes 120,000 or so clones, approximately 86% of them seen just once. The clonotype comes from an adult in good health. This sample comprised peripheral blood, obtained on day 0 of AZD1222 vaccination.

The CDR3 nucleotides read TGCGCCAGCAGCTTGGCCGGTAGCGGGGGGAGCACAGATACGCAGTATTTT. Translating it yields CASSLAGSGGSTDTQYF. The genes are TRBV5-1 and TRBJ2-3; 10 bases are a match to TRBD2. The V segment lost 0 bases and the J segment 0 bases; nucleotides outside the gene matches: 4. Germline lookup yields CDR1 SGHRS and CDR2 YFSETQ. This CDR3 region has 17 residues.